The sequence of this T cell receptor (beta chain) was determined in a study of T-cell reconstitution after alpha-beta-depleted transplantation in children. With regard to this clonotype: Its antigen is unknown.

Regarding the study as a whole: Expanded graft clones numbering several hundred reportedly gave rise to alpha-beta T cells about two months after transplant. At one year after transplant, newly produced T cells mostly accounted for T-cell counts and diversity. Surviving recipient T cells and intrathymic progenitors accounted for some patients' high TCRbeta diversity at day 60.

Preparation of the TCRbeta library was carried out with unique molecular identifiers. From the PCR reads, TCRdb called clonotypes with MiXCR, one entry per CDR3 protein. The data show some 550,000 distinct CDR3 sequences, 23% seen once. The CDR3 consists of 14 residues. V gave up 3 bases and J gave up 0 bases, with 8 bases separating them. The V gene's germline CDR1 is DFQATT and CDR2 SNEGSKA (reference sequence). The material sequenced was PBMCs, mostly from graft donor cells, taken 360 days after TCRalphabeta/CD19-depleted stem cell transplant. The sequence was obtained from a boy younger than two who had a stem cell transplant for acute myeloid leukemia, so the T cells may come from the graft donor. V usage is TRBV20-1 and J usage is TRBJ2-2; D perhaps matches TRBD1 (5 bases). The CDR3 sequence is CSARTTANTGELFF. In nucleotides, the CDR3 is TGCAGTGCTAGGACGACAGCGAACACCGGGGAGCTGTTTTTT.